A single sample gave rise to the 27 T cell receptor beta chains below, sequenced in a study of long-term antiretroviral therapy in people with HIV. The authors ran the immunoSEQ assay, v3.0, at survey level. Clones were read by immunoSEQ multiplex PCR, and TCRdb kept only the in-frame ones, dropping some. The sample consists of roughly 30,000 clones, 80% of them appearing once. The source material was unsorted PBMCs, sampled 0.3 years after starting antiretroviral therapy. The receptors originated from a man aged 35 to 55 with HIV.

The chain employs TRBV18 and TRBJ2-4; TRBD1 matches 9 bases. Germline lookup yields CDR1 KGHSH and CDR2 LQKENI. The CDR3 consists of 15 residues. V lost 4 bases and J lost 6; bases outside the gene matches: 7. In nucleotides, the CDR3 is TGTGCCAGCTCACTACAGGGGGCGCGTAGAAACATTCAGTACTTC. It codes for CASSLQGARRNIQYF.

This clone showed up just once. This sequence joins TRBV6-1 and TRBJ1-5, with 7 positions matching TRBD1. The germline CDR1 and CDR2 sequences are MNHNS and SASEGT. Trimming at V came to 1 base and at J to 6 bases, leaving 12 bases not matched to a gene. This CDR3 has 17 amino acids. CDR3 DNA: TGTGCCAGCAGTGAAGGGACCACAGGGGATGGTGCTCAGCCCCAGCATTTT. Residues: CASSEGTTGDGAQPQHF.

V gene TRBV9 combines with J gene TRBJ1-1; 7 positions agree with TRBD1. The germline V gene encodes CDR1 SGDLS and CDR2 YYNGEE. The ends lost 7 bases at V and 1 base at J; junction bases unmatched: 13. CDR3 length equals 16 residues. CDR3 in DNA: TGTGCCAGCCAGGCCGGAGGGGGCGCCGAGAACACTGAAGCTTTCTTT. It yields the protein CASQAGGGAENTEAFF.

V usage is TRBV5-1 and J usage is TRBJ2-7; D is perhaps TRBD1 (5 bases). The germline V gene encodes CDR1 SGHRS and CDR2 YFSETQ. The CDR3 has 14 amino acids. Between the trimmed V and J ends, which lost 2 bases and 1 base, there was a span of 10 bases. DNA for the CDR3: TGCGCCAGCAGCTTTTTCGGACAATCCTACGAGCAGTACTTC. Translation gives CASSFFGQSYEQYF.

This chain links TRBV13 with TRBJ1-1; 12 nucleotides align to TRBD1. With V trimmed by 5 bases and J by 10 bases, 5 bases remained unmatched. The V gene's germline CDR1 is PRHDT and CDR2 FYEKMQ (reference sequence). The CDR3 contains 13 residues. The CDR3 loop is CASSRRDRGLAFF. CDR3 sequence (DNA): TGTGCCAGCAGCCGAAGGGACAGGGGGCTAGCTTTCTTT.

CDR3 nucleotides: TGTGCCAGCAGTGAAGTCAGGGTCTCACCCCTCCACTTT. Its protein product is CASSEVRVSPLHF. The rearrangement uses TRBV6-1 and TRBJ1-6; possibly TRBD1 for D (5 bases). CDR3 length equals 13 residues. With 1 base removed from V and 10 bases from J, the gap between germline ends came to 8 bases. Germline CDR1 reads MNHNS; CDR2 reads SASEGT.

This clone appeared once. The chain uses TRBV29-1 and TRBJ2-1; 7 bases agree with TRBD2. CDR3 length: 12 amino acids. Germline CDR1 and CDR2: SQVTM and ANQGSEA. With 6 bases clipped from V and 5 bases from J, the junction kept 4 bases outside the gene matches. The CDR3 DNA reads as TGCAGCGTCCGGGACTATGACAATGAGCAGTTCTTC. It is translated as CSVRDYDNEQFF.

The V and J genes are TRBV9 and TRBJ1-6; the D is unclear. The CDR3 totals 12 residues. The germline gives CDR1 SGDLS, CDR2 YYNGEE. Trimming removed 6 bases at V and 8 bases at J, with 9 bases between. The CDR3 DNA reads TGTGCCAGCAAAAGTTTGGATTCACCCCTCCACTTT. It encodes CASKSLDSPLHF.

This clone was detected only once. The chain has TRBV18 and TRBJ2-4, with D unclear. CDR3 size: 13 residues. The V end was cut by 0 bases, the J end by 7 bases, with 7 bases between. Per germline, CDR1 KGHSH and CDR2 LQKENI. CDR3 sequence (DNA): TGTGCCAGCTCACCACCCGAGAGGAACATTCAGTACTTC. Protein product: CASSPPERNIQYF.

CDR3 DNA: TGTGCCATCAGTCTACAGGGATACCCATTTGAGTACACTGAAGCTTTCTTT. Protein: CAISLQGYPFEYTEAFF. This chain links TRBV10-3 with TRBJ1-1, with a tentative D call TRBD1 (6 bases). V was shortened by 5 bases and J by 3 bases, with 22 bases between the two germline ends. Germline values: CDR1 ENHRY, CDR2 SYGVKD. The CDR3 runs 17 residues.

V gene TRBV2 combines with J gene TRBJ2-6; TRBD1 is a possible D gene (6 bases). This CDR3 comprises 17 residues. V shed 9 bases and J shed 2 bases, with 20 bases lying between them. CDR1 and CDR2 from the germline V gene are SNHLY and FYNNEI. The CDR3 region has the DNA TGTGCCAGAACAAAGACAGGACCCATCCCTGGGGCCAACGTCCTGACTTTC. Protein product: CARTKTGPIPGANVLTF. The complete variable domain, with remaining parts taken from reference TRBV2 and TRBJ2-6, reads EPEVTQTPSHQVTQMGQEVILRCVPISNHLYFYWYRQILGQKVEFLVSFYNNEISEKSEIFDDQFSVERPDGSNFTLKIRSTKLEDSAMYFCARTKTGPIPGANVLTFGAGSRLTVL.

The V call is TRBV5-1, the J call TRBJ2-7; D is unclear. This CDR3 contains 15 residues. Per germline, CDR1 SGHRS and CDR2 YFSETQ. Trimming pared 0 bases from V and 0 bases from J, leaving 10 bases between. CDR3 nucleotides: TGCGCCAGCAGCTTGGAACAGCCTGGCTCCTACGAGCAGTACTTC. Residues: CASSLEQPGSYEQYF.

This clone occurred once. The V call is TRBV11-2, the J call TRBJ2-7, with no clear D. V lost 1 base to trimming and J lost 6 bases, with 10 bases between them. The CDR3 spans 13 residues. The germline V gene encodes CDR1 SGHAT and CDR2 FQNNGV. In DNA, the CDR3 is TGTGCCAGCAGCTTAGTCGCAGTCTCCGAGCAGTACTTC. This codes for CASSLVAVSEQYF.

The table lists this clone with a few counts. The chain links TRBV5-4 to TRBJ2-7, with D maybe TRBD1 (6 bases). The V and J ends lost 3 bases and 7 bases respectively, with 11 bases between them. The germline V gene has CDR1 SGHNT and CDR2 YYREEE (reference sequence). This CDR3 is built from 12 residues. CDR3 in amino acids: CASSSTGLEQYF. In DNA form, the CDR3 reads TGTGCCAGCAGCTCCACAGGGTTAGAGCAGTACTTC.

The J gene is TRBJ2-2, the V gene TRBV2; TRBD1 agrees at 10 bases. The V gene end was trimmed by 6 bases and the J gene end by 3 bases; junction bases not matched to a gene: 7. Germline V CDR1 and CDR2: SNHLY, FYNNEI. The CDR3 runs 16 residues. As DNA, the CDR3 is TGTGCCAGCAGGGTTGGGACAGGGGTCGACACCGGGGAGCTGTTTTTT. Translating gives CASRVGTGVDTGELFF. Together with reference TRBV2 and TRBJ2-2, the CDR3 gives the full variable domain: EPEVTQTPSHQVTQMGQEVILRCVPISNHLYFYWYRQILGQKVEFLVSFYNNEISEKSEIFDDQFSVERPDGSNFTLKIRSTKLEDSAMYFCASRVGTGVDTGELFFGEGSRLTVL.

V and J are TRBV14 and TRBJ2-3; D not certain. The CDR3 runs 16 residues. V was trimmed by 0 bases and J by 4 bases, leaving 14 bases between them. Germline V CDR1 and CDR2: SGHDN, FVKESK. The CDR3 nucleotides are TGTGCCAGCAGCCAAGATGTGGGTCACATCGCAGATACGCAGTATTTT. This sequence encodes CASSQDVGHIADTQYF.

The chain carries TRBV29-1 and TRBJ1-4; D might be TRBD1 (5 bases). The germline V gene has CDR1 SQVTM and CDR2 ANQGSEA. V lost 7 bases and J 2 bases, leaving 14 bases between the germline ends. This CDR3 is built from 14 residues. The CDR3 DNA reads TGCAGCGGTTGGTCAGGGAGCACTAATGAAAAACTGTTTTTT. Translation gives CSGWSGSTNEKLFF.

The chain carries TRBV28 and TRBJ1-5; possible D gene TRBD1, 5 bases. The CDR3 is 15 amino acids. Trimming cost V 3 bases and J 0 bases, with 9 bases left between them. CDR1 and CDR2 (germline): MDHEN, SYDVKM. The CDR3 region has the DNA TGTGCCAGCAGTTTGGGACTCTATAGCAATCAGCCCCAGCATTTT. Translation gives CASSLGLYSNQPQHF.

This clone has a single count. A far larger clone is a single base away, which makes a read error likely. The rearrangement joins TRBV7-2 to TRBJ1-1; D is uncertain. V lost 5 bases to trimming and J lost 3 bases, with 4 bases between them. The CDR3 sequence is 11 residues long. Germline V gives CDR1 SGHTA, CDR2 FQGNSA. The CDR3 protein is CASSQYTEAFF. The CDR3 DNA reads TGTGCCAGCAGCCAATACACTGAAGCTTTCTTT.

The chain combines TRBV11-2 with TRBJ2-1; the D gene could be TRBD1 or TRBD2 (5 bases each). Trimming stripped 1 base from V and 8 bases from J, with 6 bases between. The CDR3 runs 12 residues. CDR1 SGHAT and CDR2 FQNNGV come from the germline V gene. The CDR3 protein is CASSLGDDEQFF. The CDR3 DNA is TGTGCCAGCAGCTTAGGGGACGATGAGCAGTTCTTC.

The chain employs TRBV6-6 and TRBJ2-3; D is perhaps TRBD1 (6 bases). V was cut by 6 bases and J by 7 bases, with 20 bases left in between. Germline V gives CDR1 MNHNY, CDR2 SVGAGI (reference sequence). The CDR3 is 15 residues long. In nucleotides, the CDR3 is TGTGCCAGCAGCCCTACCGGGCAGGGGTCGTATACGCAGTATTTT. This sequence encodes CASSPTGQGSYTQYF.

The rearrangement joins TRBV7-9 to TRBJ1-4; the match to TRBD1 covers 9 bases. The junction had 9 bases not matched to a gene; V was cut back by 4 bases and J by 6 bases. Germline V gene lookup returns CDR1 SEHNR and CDR2 FQNEAQ (reference sequence). CDR3 length equals 16 residues. The CDR3 is CASSSRQGVAYEKLFF. In DNA form, the CDR3 reads TGTGCCAGCAGCTCGAGACAGGGGGTAGCCTATGAAAAACTGTTTTTT.

The chain combines TRBV7-9 with TRBJ1-6; D is unclear. With 2 bases removed from V and 0 bases from J, the gap between germline ends came to 5 bases. The CDR3 consists of 15 residues. Germline-derived CDR1 and CDR2 are SEHNR and FQNEAQ (reference sequence). The CDR3 is CASSLRDSYNSPLHF. The CDR3 DNA reads as TGTGCCAGCAGCTTACGGGACTCCTATAATTCACCCCTCCACTTT.

The chain is built from TRBV28 and TRBJ2-5; D perhaps matches TRBD2 (5 bases). Per the germline V gene, CDR1 is MDHEN and CDR2 is SYDVKM. V was clipped by 6 bases and J by 7 bases, with 18 bases between them. The CDR3 spans 14 residues. The CDR3 loop reads CASSPYASRGTQYF. Written as DNA, the CDR3 is TGTGCCAGCAGCCCTTACGCCTCTCGGGGGACCCAGTACTTC.

This chain joins TRBV7-2 and TRBJ2-2; TRBD2 aligns across 11 bases. Germline lookup yields CDR1 SGHTA and CDR2 FQGNSA. The CDR3 runs to 16 residues. V lost 6 bases to trimming and J lost 4 bases; unmatched junction nucleotides: 7. CDR3 nucleotides: TGTGCCAGCAGTCTTTCCGGGACTAGCGGCACCGGGGAGCTGTTTTTT. Translated: CASSLSGTSGTGELFF.

The chain is built from TRBV27 and TRBJ1-4; perhaps TRBD1 as D (6 bases). This CDR3 has 18 amino acids. Trimming left V 2 bases short and J 4 bases short, with 20 bases between. CDR1 is MNHEY and CDR2 is SMNVEV in the germline V gene (reference sequence). The CDR3 loop reads CASSLKGRGPLLNEKLFF. The CDR3 DNA is TGTGCCAGCAGTTTAAAGGGCAGGGGTCCTCTCCTTAATGAAAAACTGTTTTTT. Complete variable domain (other parts from reference TRBV27 and TRBJ1-4): EAQVTQNPRYLITVTGKKLTVTCSQNMNHEYMSWYRQDPGLGLRQIYYSMNVEVTDKGDVPEGYKVSRKEKRNFPLILESPSPNQTSLYFCASSLKGRGPLLNEKLFFGSGTQLSVL.

The chain combines TRBV7-9 with TRBJ1-1, with D possibly TRBD1 on 6 matching bases. The ends were cut back, 3 bases at V and 0 bases at J, with 8 bases in the middle. The CDR3 is 14 residues long. Germline lookup yields CDR1 SEHNR and CDR2 FQNEAQ (reference sequence). The CDR3 loop reads CASSLQGMNTEAFF. The CDR3 DNA sequence: TGTGCCAGCAGCTTGCAGGGGATGAACACTGAAGCTTTCTTT.